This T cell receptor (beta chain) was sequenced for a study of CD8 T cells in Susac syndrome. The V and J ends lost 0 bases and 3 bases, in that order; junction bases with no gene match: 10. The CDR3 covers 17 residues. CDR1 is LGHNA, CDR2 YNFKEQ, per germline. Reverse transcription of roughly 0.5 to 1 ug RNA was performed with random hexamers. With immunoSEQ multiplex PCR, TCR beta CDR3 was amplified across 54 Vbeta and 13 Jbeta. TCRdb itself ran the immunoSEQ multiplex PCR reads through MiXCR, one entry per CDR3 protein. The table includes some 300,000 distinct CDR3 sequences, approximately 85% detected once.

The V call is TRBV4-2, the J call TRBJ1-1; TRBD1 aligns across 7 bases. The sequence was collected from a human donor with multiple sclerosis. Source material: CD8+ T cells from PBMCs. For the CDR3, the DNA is TGTGCCAGCAGCCAAGATCAGGGGGTGGTGGGAGACACTGAAGCTTTCTTT. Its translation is CASSQDQGVVGDTEAFF.